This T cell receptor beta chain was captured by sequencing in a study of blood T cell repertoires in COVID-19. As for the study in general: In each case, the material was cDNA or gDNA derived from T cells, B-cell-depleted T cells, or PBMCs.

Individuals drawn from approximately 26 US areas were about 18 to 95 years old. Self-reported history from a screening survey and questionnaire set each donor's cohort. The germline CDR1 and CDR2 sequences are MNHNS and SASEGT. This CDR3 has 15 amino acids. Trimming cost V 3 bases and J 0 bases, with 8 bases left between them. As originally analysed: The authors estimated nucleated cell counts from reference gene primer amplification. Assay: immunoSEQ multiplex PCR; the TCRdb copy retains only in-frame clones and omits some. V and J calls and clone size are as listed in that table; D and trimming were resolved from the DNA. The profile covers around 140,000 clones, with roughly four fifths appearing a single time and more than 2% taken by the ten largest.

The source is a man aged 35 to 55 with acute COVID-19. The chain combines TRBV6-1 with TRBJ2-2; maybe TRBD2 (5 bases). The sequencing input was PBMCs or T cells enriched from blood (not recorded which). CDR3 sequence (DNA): TGTGCCAGCAGTGACGCCGGGGCGAACACCGGGGAGCTGTTTTTT. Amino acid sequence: CASSDAGANTGELFF.